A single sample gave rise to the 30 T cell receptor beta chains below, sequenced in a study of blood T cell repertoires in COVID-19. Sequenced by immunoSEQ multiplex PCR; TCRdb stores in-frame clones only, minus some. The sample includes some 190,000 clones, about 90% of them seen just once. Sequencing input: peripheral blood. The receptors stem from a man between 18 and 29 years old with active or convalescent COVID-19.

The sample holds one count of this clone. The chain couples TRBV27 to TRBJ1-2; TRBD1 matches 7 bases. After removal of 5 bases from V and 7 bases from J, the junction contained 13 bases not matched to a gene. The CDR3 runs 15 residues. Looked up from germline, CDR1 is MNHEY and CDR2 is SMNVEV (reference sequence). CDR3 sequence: CASSPRQGGWGGYTF. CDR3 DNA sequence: TGTGCCAGCAGTCCACGACAGGGTGGGTGGGGTGGCTACACCTTC.

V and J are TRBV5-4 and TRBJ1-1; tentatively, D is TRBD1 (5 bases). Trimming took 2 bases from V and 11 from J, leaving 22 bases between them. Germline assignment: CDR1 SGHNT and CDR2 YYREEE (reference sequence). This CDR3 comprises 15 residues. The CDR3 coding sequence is TGTGCCAGCAGCTTTGGTCAAGTCAGGGAGGATTTGGCTTTCTTT. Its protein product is CASSFGQVREDLAFF.

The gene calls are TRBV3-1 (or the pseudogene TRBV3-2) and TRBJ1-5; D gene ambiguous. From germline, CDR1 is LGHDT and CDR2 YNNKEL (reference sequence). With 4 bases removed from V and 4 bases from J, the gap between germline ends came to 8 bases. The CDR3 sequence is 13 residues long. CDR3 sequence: CASSLTVNQPQHF. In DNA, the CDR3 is TGTGCCAGCAGCCTTACAGTAAATCAGCCCCAGCATTTT.

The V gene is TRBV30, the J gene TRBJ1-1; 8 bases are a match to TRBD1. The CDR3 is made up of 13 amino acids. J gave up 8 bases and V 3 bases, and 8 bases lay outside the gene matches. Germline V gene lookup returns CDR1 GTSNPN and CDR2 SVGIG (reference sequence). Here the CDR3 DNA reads TGTGCCTGGAGCCCCTCGGACAGGGCCGAAGCTTTCTTT. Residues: CAWSPSDRAEAFF. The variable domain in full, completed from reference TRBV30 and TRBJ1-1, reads SQTIHQWPATLVQPVGSPLSLECTVEGTSNPNLYWYRQAAGRGLQLLFYSVGIGQISSEVPQNLSASRPQDRQFILSSKKLLLSDSGFYLCAWSPSDRAEAFFGQGTRLTVV.

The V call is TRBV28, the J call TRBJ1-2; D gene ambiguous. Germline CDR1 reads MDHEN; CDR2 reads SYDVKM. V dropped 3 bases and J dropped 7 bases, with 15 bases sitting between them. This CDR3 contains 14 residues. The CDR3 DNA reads TGTGCCAGCAGTTTTCAGAATGCCGGGAGTGGCTACACCTTC. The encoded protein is CASSFQNAGSGYTF.

Here the CDR3 DNA reads TGTGCCAGCAGCTTAATAGTAATAGCGGGTTACAATGAGCAGTTCTTC. This encodes CASSLIVIAGYNEQFF. This chain joins TRBV7-8 and TRBJ2-1; 7 positions match TRBD2. The CDR3 spans 16 residues. Germline assignment: CDR1 SGHVS and CDR2 FQNEAQ. The V segment lost 2 bases and the J segment 4 bases; nucleotides outside the gene matches: 8.

Written as DNA, the CDR3 is TGTGCCAGCAGCTTAGCTGGTTACAGGGGGGATGGCGGCTACACCTTC. Amino acid sequence: CASSLAGYRGDGGYTF. V usage is TRBV7-2 and J usage is TRBJ1-2; 8 nucleotides agree with TRBD1. J was trimmed by 8 bases and V by 0 bases; bases with no gene match: 11. The length of the CDR3 is 16 residues. Per germline, CDR1 SGHTA and CDR2 FQGNSA.

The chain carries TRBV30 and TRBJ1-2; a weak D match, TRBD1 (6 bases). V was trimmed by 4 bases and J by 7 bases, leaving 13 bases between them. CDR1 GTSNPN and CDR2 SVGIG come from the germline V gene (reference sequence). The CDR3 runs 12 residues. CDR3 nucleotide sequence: TGTGCCTGGAACCAGGGGAAGGGTGGCTACACCTTC. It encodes CAWNQGKGGYTF.

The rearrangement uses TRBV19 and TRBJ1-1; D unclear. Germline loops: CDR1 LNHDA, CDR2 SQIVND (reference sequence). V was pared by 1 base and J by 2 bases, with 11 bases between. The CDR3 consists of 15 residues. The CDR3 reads CASSIGAETNTEAFF. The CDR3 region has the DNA TGTGCCAGTAGTATAGGGGCTGAGACAAACACTGAAGCTTTCTTT.

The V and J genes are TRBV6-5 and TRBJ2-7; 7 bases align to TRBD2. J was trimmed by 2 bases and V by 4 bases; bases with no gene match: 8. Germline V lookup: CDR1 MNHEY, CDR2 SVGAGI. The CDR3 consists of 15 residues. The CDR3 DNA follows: TGTGCCAGCAGTTCCCCGGGAGGTCCTACCTACGAGCAGTACTTC. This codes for CASSSPGGPTYEQYF.

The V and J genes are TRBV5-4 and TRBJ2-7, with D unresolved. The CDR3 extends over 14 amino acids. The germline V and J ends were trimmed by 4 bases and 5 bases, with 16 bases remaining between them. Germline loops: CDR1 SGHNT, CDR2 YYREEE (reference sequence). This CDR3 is CASSLAGRMDEQYF. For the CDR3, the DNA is TGTGCCAGCAGCCTGGCAGGCCGGATGGACGAGCAGTACTTC.

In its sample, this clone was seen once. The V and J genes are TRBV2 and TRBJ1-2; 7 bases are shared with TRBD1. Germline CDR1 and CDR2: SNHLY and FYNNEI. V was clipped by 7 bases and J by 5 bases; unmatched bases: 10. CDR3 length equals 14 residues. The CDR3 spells CASTLRGARYGYTF. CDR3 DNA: TGTGCCAGCACTCTCAGGGGGGCTAGATATGGCTACACCTTC.

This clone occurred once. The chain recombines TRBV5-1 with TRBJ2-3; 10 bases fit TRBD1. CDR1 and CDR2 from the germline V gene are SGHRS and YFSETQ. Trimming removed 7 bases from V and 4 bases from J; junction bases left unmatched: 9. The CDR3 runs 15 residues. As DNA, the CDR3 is TGCGCCAGCCATCCTCGGGACAGGGGACCAGATACGCAGTATTTT. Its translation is CASHPRDRGPDTQYF.

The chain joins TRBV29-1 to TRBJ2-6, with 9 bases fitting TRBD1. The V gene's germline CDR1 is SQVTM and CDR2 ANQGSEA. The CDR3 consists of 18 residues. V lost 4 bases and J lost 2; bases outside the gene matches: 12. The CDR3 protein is CSVGETGTGYTGANVLTF. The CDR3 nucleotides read TGCAGCGTTGGAGAGACCGGGACAGGGTACACTGGGGCCAACGTCCTGACTTTC.

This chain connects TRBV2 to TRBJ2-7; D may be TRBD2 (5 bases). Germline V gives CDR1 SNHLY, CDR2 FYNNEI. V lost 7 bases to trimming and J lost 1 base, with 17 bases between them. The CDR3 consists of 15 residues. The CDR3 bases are TGTGCCAGCAAGTCGGCATCCGGGATATCCTACGAGCAGTACTTC. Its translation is CASKSASGISYEQYF.

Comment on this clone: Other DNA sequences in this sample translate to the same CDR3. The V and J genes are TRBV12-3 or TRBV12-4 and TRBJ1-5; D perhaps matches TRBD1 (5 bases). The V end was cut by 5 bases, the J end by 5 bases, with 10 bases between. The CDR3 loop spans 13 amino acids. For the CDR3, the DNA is TGTGCCAGCAGTCAAACGACAGATCAGCCCCAGCATTTT. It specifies CASSQTTDQPQHF.

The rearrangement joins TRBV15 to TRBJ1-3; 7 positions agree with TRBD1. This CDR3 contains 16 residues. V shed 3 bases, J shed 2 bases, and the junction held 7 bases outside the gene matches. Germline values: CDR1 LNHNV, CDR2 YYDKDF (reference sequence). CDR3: CATSRANRGTGNTIYF. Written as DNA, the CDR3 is TGTGCCACCAGCAGGGCGAACAGGGGCACTGGAAACACCATATATTTT.

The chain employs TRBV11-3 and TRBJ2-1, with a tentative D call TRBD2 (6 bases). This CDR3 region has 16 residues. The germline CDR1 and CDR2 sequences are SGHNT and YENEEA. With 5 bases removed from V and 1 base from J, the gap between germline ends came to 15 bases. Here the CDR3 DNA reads TGTGCCAGCAGCCCAGGGACTCACGGTTCCTACAATGAGCAGTTCTTC. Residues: CASSPGTHGSYNEQFF.

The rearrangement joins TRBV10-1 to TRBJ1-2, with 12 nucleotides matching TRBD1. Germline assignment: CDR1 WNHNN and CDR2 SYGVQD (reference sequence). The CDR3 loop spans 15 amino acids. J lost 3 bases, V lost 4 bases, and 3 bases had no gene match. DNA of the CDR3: TGCGCCAGCAGTGCCGGGACAGGGGGCTACTATGGCTACACCTTC. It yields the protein CASSAGTGGYYGYTF.

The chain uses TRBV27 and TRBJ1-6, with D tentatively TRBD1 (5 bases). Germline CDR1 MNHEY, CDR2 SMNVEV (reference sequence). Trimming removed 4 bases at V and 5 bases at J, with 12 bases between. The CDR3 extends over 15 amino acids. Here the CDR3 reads CASSSSGHNNSPLHF. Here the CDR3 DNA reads TGTGCCAGCAGTTCCTCTGGACACAATAATTCACCCCTCCACTTT.

The CDR3 is CASSTVIGGRDGYTF. The CDR3 coding sequence is TGTGCCAGTAGCACAGTAATAGGGGGCCGAGATGGCTACACCTTC. This rearrangement joins TRBV19 to TRBJ1-2; 7 bases agree with TRBD1. The CDR3 runs to 15 residues. From germline, CDR1 is LNHDA and CDR2 SQIVND (reference sequence). V trimming: 6 bases; J trimming: 6 bases; junction bases outside the gene matches: 13.

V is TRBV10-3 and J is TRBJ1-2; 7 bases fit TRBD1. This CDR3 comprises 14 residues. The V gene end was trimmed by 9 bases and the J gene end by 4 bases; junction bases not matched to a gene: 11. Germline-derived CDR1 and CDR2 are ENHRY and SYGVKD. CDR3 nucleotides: TGTGCCATAAGGGACAGCCTTTCTTTCTATGGCTACACCTTC. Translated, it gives CAIRDSLSFYGYTF.

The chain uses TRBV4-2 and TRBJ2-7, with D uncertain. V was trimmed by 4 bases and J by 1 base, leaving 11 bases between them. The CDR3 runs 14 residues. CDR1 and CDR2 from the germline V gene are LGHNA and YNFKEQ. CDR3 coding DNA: TGTGCCAGCAGCCCCTCACTCACTTCCTACGAGCAGTACTTC. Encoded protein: CASSPSLTSYEQYF.

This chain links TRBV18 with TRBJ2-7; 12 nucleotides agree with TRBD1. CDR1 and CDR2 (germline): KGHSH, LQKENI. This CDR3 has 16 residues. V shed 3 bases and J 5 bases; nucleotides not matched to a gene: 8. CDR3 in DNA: TGTGCCAGCTCACCTCGTCCCGGGACAGGGGGCAACGAGCAGTACTTC. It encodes CASSPRPGTGGNEQYF.

CDR3 coding DNA: TGCGCCAGCAGCTACCGGGACTACAATGAGCAGTTCTTC. This encodes CASSYRDYNEQFF. J is TRBJ2-1 and V is TRBV5-1; a weak D match, TRBD2 (5 bases). Germline-derived CDR1 and CDR2 are SGHRS and YFSETQ. This CDR3 is 13 amino acids long. Trimming stripped 3 bases from V and 3 bases from J, with 7 bases between.

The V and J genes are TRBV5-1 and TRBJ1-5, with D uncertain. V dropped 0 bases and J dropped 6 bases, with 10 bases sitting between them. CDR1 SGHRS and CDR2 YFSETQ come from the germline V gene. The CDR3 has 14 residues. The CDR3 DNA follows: TGCGCCAGCAGCTTGGGGGAGTCTGGTCAGCCCCAGCATTTT. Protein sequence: CASSLGESGQPQHF.

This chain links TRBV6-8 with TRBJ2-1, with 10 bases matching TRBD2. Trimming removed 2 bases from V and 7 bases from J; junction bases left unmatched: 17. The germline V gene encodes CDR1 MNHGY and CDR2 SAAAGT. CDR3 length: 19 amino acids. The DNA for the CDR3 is TGTGCCAGCAGTTACACCAGCGGGAGGGCCCCGCGTGTAGGGAATGAGCAGTTCTTC. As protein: CASSYTSGRAPRVGNEQFF.

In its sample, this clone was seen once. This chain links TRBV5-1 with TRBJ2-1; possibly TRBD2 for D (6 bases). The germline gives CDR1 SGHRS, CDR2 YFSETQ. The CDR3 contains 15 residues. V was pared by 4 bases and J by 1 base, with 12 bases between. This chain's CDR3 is CASSIDGTSYNEQFF. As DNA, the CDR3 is TGCGCCAGCAGCATTGACGGGACTTCCTACAATGAGCAGTTCTTC.

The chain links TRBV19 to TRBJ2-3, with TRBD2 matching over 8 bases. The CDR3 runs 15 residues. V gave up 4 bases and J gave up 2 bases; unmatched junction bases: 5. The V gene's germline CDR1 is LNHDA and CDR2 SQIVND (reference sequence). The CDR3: CASSTVLADTDTQYF. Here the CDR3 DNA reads TGTGCCAGTAGTACGGTACTAGCGGACACAGATACGCAGTATTTT.

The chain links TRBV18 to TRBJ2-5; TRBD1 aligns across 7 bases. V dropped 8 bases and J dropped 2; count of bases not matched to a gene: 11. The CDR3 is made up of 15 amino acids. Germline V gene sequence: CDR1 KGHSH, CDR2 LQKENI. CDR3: CASTRFRDRQETQYF. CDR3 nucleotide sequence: TGTGCCAGCACCAGGTTCCGGGACAGACAAGAGACCCAGTACTTC.